The 25 T cell receptor beta chains presented below share a single source sample, sequenced in a study of T cells in women clearing cervical HPV infection. Only in-frame clones appear in the TCRdb table, and some are missing; sequencing was by immunoSEQ multiplex PCR. Here the sample table reports fewer than 25,000 clones. The specimen was blood buffy coat. Receptors were obtained from a woman aged 18-70 years with a cervical HPV16 infection that either progressed to CIN3+ or cleared (not recorded which).

With respect to this clone: Read data end 3 residues before the CDR3 end; the end is taken from the germline J gene. This rearrangement joins TRBV20-1 to TRBJ2-7; 12 nucleotides align to TRBD2. Germline lookup yields CDR1 DFQATT and CDR2 SNEGSKA (reference sequence). The CDR3 has 17 residues. Trimming at V came to 0 bases and at J to 5 bases, leaving 11 bases not matched to a gene. CDR3 DNA, as far as it was read: TGCAGTGCTAGAGATGTGGCTAGCGGGAGGGCCGCCCACGAG. This sequence encodes CSARDVASGRAAHE. The full CDR3 protein reads CSARDVASGRAAHEQYF.

On this clone: The read gets to within 3 residues of the CDR3 end, and the germline J gene fills in the rest. The gene calls are TRBV28 and TRBJ2-3, with TRBD1 matching over 8 bases. The V and J ends lost 4 bases and 5 bases, in that order; junction bases with no gene match: 8. CDR1 and CDR2 (germline): MDHEN, SYDVKM. The CDR3 sequence is 15 residues long. CDR3 in amino acids: CASSSTGARGDTQYF. The sequenced CDR3 bases are TGTGCCAGCAGTTCGACAGGGGCGCGCGGAGATACG.

Notes on this clone: The missing CDR3 end, 3 residues past where the read stops, is filled in from the germline J gene. The V and J genes are TRBV20-1 and TRBJ2-1; TRBD1 agrees at 8 bases. The junction had 6 bases not matched to a gene; V was cut back by 5 bases and J by 0 bases. The CDR3 has 15 amino acids. Germline V lookup: CDR1 DFQATT, CDR2 SNEGSKA (reference sequence). CDR3 region: CSAGRTGGSYNEQFF. The sequenced CDR3 bases are TGCAGTGCTGGAAGAACAGGGGGCTCCTACAATGAG.

Regarding this clone: The read ends 3 residues shy of where the CDR3 ends; the end is completed using the germline J gene. The chain links TRBV20-1 to TRBJ2-1; 8 bases agree with TRBD2. The trim removed 7 bases at V and 1 base at J, leaving 6 bases unmatched. Germline V gene lookup returns CDR1 DFQATT and CDR2 SNEGSKA (reference sequence). CDR3 length: 14 residues. The sequenced part of the CDR3 DNA is TGCAGTGTTAACAAGCGGGAGTCCTACAATGAG. This translates into CSVNKRESYNE. The full CDR3 sequence reads CSVNKRESYNEQFF.

Turning to this clone: The read ends 3 residues shy of where the CDR3 ends; the end is completed using the germline J gene. This rearrangement joins TRBV5-1 to TRBJ1-1, with D unresolved. From germline, CDR1 is SGHRS and CDR2 YFSETQ. The V gene lost 0 bases and the J gene lost 6 bases, with 9 bases spanning the gap. The CDR3 runs 13 residues. Incomplete CDR3 DNA: TGCGCCAGCAGCTTGGAAAGGGTCGCTGAA. Its protein product is CASSLERVAE. Given in full, the CDR3 is CASSLERVAEAFF.

Comments on this clone: The CDR3 extends 3 residues past the end of the read, so its final part is completed from the germline J gene. The rearrangement joins TRBV7-9 to TRBJ1-4, with 10 bases that match TRBD1. The CDR3 length is 15 residues. Germline V lookup: CDR1 SEHNR, CDR2 FQNEAQ (reference sequence). Trimming took 1 base from V and 9 from J; bases not matched to a gene: 5. The CDR3 loop is CASSLGADRGQKLFF. The sequenced CDR3 bases are TGTGCCAGCAGCTTAGGGGCTGACAGGGGGCAAAAA.

Turning to this clone: Read sequence stops 3 residues before the CDR3 end, and the germline J gene provides the missing end. V usage is TRBV20-1 and J usage is TRBJ2-3; TRBD1 agrees at 8 bases. This CDR3 spans 15 amino acids. Germline CDR1 reads DFQATT; CDR2 reads SNEGSKA (reference sequence). The covered CDR3 bases are TGCAGTGCTAGGGACTCACTAAGTGCACAGGGGGCG. Amino acids: CSARDSLSAQGA. The CDR3 as a whole reads CSARDSLSAQGAQYF.

Points on this clone: Coverage ceases 3 residues before the CDR3 finishes, and the germline J gene fills in the end. The chain recombines TRBV7-9 with TRBJ1-2; tentatively, D is TRBD1 (6 bases). Per the germline V gene, CDR1 is SEHNR and CDR2 is FQNEAQ (reference sequence). The CDR3 runs 15 residues. The part of the CDR3 DNA that was read is TGTGCCAGCACCCGAGGGGGGGCTGATTCCTACGAC. It encodes CASTRGGADSYD. Given in full, the CDR3 is CASTRGGADSYDYTF.

Note on this clone: The read gets to within 3 residues of the CDR3 end, and the germline J gene fills in the rest. This chain joins TRBV6-4 and TRBJ1-1; perhaps TRBD1 as D (5 bases). The CDR3 runs 15 residues. Germline-derived CDR1 and CDR2 are MRHNA and SNTAGT. The V end was cut by 5 bases, the J end by 3 bases, with 16 bases between. CDR3 in amino acids: CASSTYFGGYTEAFF. The CDR3 DNA, read in part, is TGTGCCAGCAGTACTTATTTCGGGGGTTACACTGAA.

About this clone: The read gets to within 3 residues of the CDR3 end, and the germline J gene fills in the rest. This chain joins TRBV5-1 and TRBJ1-4, with 8 bases that match TRBD1. CDR1 is SGHRS, CDR2 YFSETQ, per germline. V gave up 4 bases and J gave up 6 bases; unmatched junction bases: 14. The CDR3 has 17 residues. The CDR3 is CASSGRARDRHDEKLFF. CDR3 DNA, as far as it was read: TGCGCCAGCAGCGGGAGAGCGCGGGACAGGCATGATGAAAAA. The whole variable domain, remainder taken from reference TRBV5-1 and TRBJ1-4, is KAGVTQTPRYLIKTRGQQVTLSCSPISGHRSVSWYQQTPGQGLQFLFEYFSETQRNKGNFPGRFSGRQFSNSRSEMNVSTLELGDSALYLCASSGRARDRHDEKLFFGSGTQLSVL.

Concerning this clone itself: Sequencing ends 3 residues short of the CDR3 end; the germline J gene provides the rest. The chain links TRBV6-2 or TRBV6-3 to TRBJ2-7; 7 bases agree with TRBD2. This CDR3 region has 15 residues. Germline V CDR1 and CDR2: MNHEY, SVGEGT. Germline trimming cut 6 bases from V and 6 bases from J; bases unmatched to any gene: 14. This chain's CDR3 is CASREASGGRFEQYF. The sequenced part of the CDR3 DNA is TGTGCCAGCAGGGAGGCTAGCGGAGGAAGGTTCGAG.

With respect to this clone: The read halts 3 residues ahead of the CDR3 end, with the missing end drawn from the germline J gene. The gene calls are TRBV2 and TRBJ2-7, with 10 positions matching TRBD1. The CDR3 totals 14 residues. J lost 5 bases, V lost 8 bases, and 9 bases had no gene match. CDR1 and CDR2 from the germline V gene are SNHLY and FYNNEI. The sequenced part of the CDR3 DNA is TGTGCCAGCCACCGGGACAGGGGATCCCACGAG. It translates to CASHRDRGSHE. The whole CDR3 protein reads CASHRDRGSHEQYF.

Remarks on this clone: The observed sequence ends 3 residues before the CDR3 terminus, with the missing tail filled in from the germline J gene. The rearrangement links TRBV5-4 to TRBJ2-4, with 9 nucleotides matching TRBD1. The CDR3 contains 14 residues. The V and J ends lost 5 bases and 6 bases, in that order; junction bases with no gene match: 6. Germline lookup yields CDR1 SGHNT and CDR2 YYREEE (reference sequence). This chain's CDR3 is CASRETGQGNIQYF. The CDR3 DNA, read in part, is TGTGCCAGCAGGGAAACGGGACAGGGAAACATT.

The sequenced part of the CDR3 DNA is TGTGCCAGCAGTGGGGGGGGACAGGGTTACGAG. This gives the protein CASSGGGQGYE. The whole CDR3 region reads CASSGGGQGYEQYF. This sequence joins TRBV6-4 and TRBJ2-7; TRBD1 agrees at 9 bases. The CDR3 extends 3 residues past the end of the read, so its final part is completed from the germline J gene. V lost 4 bases and J lost 4; bases outside the gene matches: 5. The V gene's germline CDR1 is MRHNA and CDR2 SNTAGT. The CDR3 runs to 14 residues.

A note on this clone: The read halts 3 residues ahead of the CDR3 end, with the missing end drawn from the germline J gene. The V and J genes are TRBV4-1 and TRBJ1-3, with 8 bases aligning to TRBD1. V trimming: 2 bases; J trimming: 2 bases; junction bases outside the gene matches: 5. Germline V gene sequence: CDR1 MGHRA, CDR2 YSYEKL. CDR3 size: 16 residues. The CDR3 is CASSQLGTGPGNTIYF. The sequenced part of the CDR3 DNA is TGCGCCAGCAGCCAATTAGGGACAGGACCTGGAAACACC.

Of note for this clone: Read sequence stops 3 residues before the CDR3 end, and the germline J gene provides the missing end. The V call is TRBV7-2, the J call TRBJ1-5; 7 bases fit TRBD1. V dropped 5 bases and J dropped 0; count of bases not matched to a gene: 4. There are 15 residues in the CDR3. Germline CDR1 reads SGHTA; CDR2 reads FQGNSA. The sequenced part of the CDR3 DNA is TGTGCCAGCAGCCCGACAGGGATTAGCAATCAGCCC. Residues: CASSPTGISNQP. The full CDR3 sequence reads CASSPTGISNQPQHF.

As regards this clone: Read coverage stops 3 residues before the CDR3 terminus; the germline J gene supplies the remainder. The chain is built from TRBV20-1 and TRBJ1-4, with TRBD1 matching 9 bases. Germline loops: CDR1 DFQATT, CDR2 SNEGSKA (reference sequence). The CDR3 loop spans 13 amino acids. With 5 bases clipped from V and 5 bases from J, the junction kept 3 bases outside the gene matches. CDR3 residues: CSAPGTGNEKLFF. Incomplete CDR3 DNA: TGCAGTGCTCCCGGGACAGGGAATGAAAAA.

With respect to this clone: The CDR3 extends 3 residues past the end of the read, so its final part is completed from the germline J gene. This chain connects TRBV10-3 to TRBJ2-1; unclear D gene. Looked up from germline, CDR1 is ENHRY and CDR2 is SYGVKD. The CDR3 length is 16 residues. Trimming shortened V by 0 bases and J by 5 bases, and 14 bases separated the two germline ends. The CDR3: CAISESITVPNNEQFF. The sequenced CDR3 bases are TGTGCCATCAGTGAGTCTATAACAGTACCGAACAATGAG.

In the case of this clone: The read halts 3 residues ahead of the CDR3 end, with the missing end drawn from the germline J gene. This chain connects TRBV2 to TRBJ2-7, with D perhaps TRBD2 (6 bases). The CDR3 covers 16 residues. Looked up from germline, CDR1 is SNHLY and CDR2 is FYNNEI. V shed 4 bases and J shed 4 bases, with 20 bases lying between them. CDR3 bases read: TGTGCCAGCAGTGGAGCGCAGGGAGGTATTGGGTACGAG. It codes for CASSGAQGGIGYE. The CDR3 in its entirety is CASSGAQGGIGYEQYF. Variable domain in full (rest from reference TRBV2 and TRBJ2-7): EPEVTQTPSHQVTQMGQEVILRCVPISNHLYFYWYRQILGQKVEFLVSFYNNEISEKSEIFDDQFSVERPDGSNFTLKIRSTKLEDSAMYFCASSGAQGGIGYEQYFGPGTRLTVT.

With regard to this clone: The read ends 3 residues before the CDR3 terminus; that terminus is restored from the germline J gene. The chain uses TRBV6-1 and TRBJ2-5, with a possible D match to TRBD2 (5 bases). The V gene lost 1 base and the J gene lost 5 bases, with 14 bases spanning the gap. Germline V gene sequence: CDR1 MNHNS, CDR2 SASEGT. The CDR3 totals 15 residues. This CDR3 is CASSEGGFRSETQYF. Partial CDR3 DNA: TGTGCCAGCAGTGAAGGAGGGTTTCGCTCGGAGACC.

In the case of this clone: The observed sequence ends 3 residues before the CDR3 terminus, with the missing tail filled in from the germline J gene. The V and J genes are TRBV11-3 and TRBJ1-6; TRBD1 matches at 8 bases. The germline gives CDR1 SGHNT, CDR2 YENEEA. The CDR3 is 14 residues long. V shed 4 bases and J 8 bases; nucleotides not matched to a gene: 4. The sequenced CDR3 bases are TGTGCCAGCAGCTCGGGACAGGTTGATTCACCC. It is translated as CASSSGQVDSP. The CDR3, in full, reads CASSSGQVDSPLHF. The full variable domain, in which reference TRBV11-3 and TRBJ1-6 provide the parts outside the CDR3, is EAGVVQSPRYKIIEKKQPVAFWCNPISGHNTLYWYLQNLGQGPELLIRYENEEAVDDSQLPKDRFSAERLKGVDSTLKIQPAELGDSAVYLCASSSGQVDSPLHFGNGTRLTVT.

Concerning this clone itself: Read sequence stops 3 residues before the CDR3 end, and the germline J gene provides the missing end. The V gene is TRBV5-4, the J gene TRBJ2-7; no clear D. This CDR3 has 12 residues. The V gene lost 3 bases and the J gene lost 5 bases, with 9 bases spanning the gap. From germline, CDR1 is SGHNT and CDR2 YYREEE (reference sequence). The CDR3 sequence is CASSSVANEQYF. The DNA read from the CDR3 is TGTGCCAGCAGCTCGGTAGCAAACGAG. Complete variable domain (other parts from reference TRBV5-4 and TRBJ2-7): ETGVTQSPTHLIKTRGQQVTLRCSSQSGHNTVSWYQQALGQGPQFIFQYYREEENGRGNFPPRFSGLQFPNYSSELNVNALELDDSALYLCASSSVANEQYFGPGTRLTVT.

Worth noting for this clone: Relative to the germline gene, one junction end is altered; a read error may explain this. The CDR3 end is not reached by the read, which stops 3 residues before it; the germline J gene fills it in. The rearrangement joins TRBV29-1 to TRBJ1-3; D not certain. This CDR3 spans 12 amino acids. Germline lookup yields CDR1 SQVTM and CDR2 ANQGSEA. The CDR3: CSVLTSMNIIYF. The sequenced CDR3 bases are TGCAGCGTCTTAACCTCCATGAACATC.

Note on this clone: The read is 3 residues too short to cover the CDR3 end, so that end is filled in from the germline J gene. V is TRBV6-1 and J is TRBJ1-5; D might be TRBD1 (5 bases). Trimming shortened V by 2 bases and J by 5 bases, and 16 bases separated the two germline ends. The germline V gene encodes CDR1 MNHNS and CDR2 SASEGT. The CDR3 covers 16 residues. The CDR3 bases that were read are TGTGCCAGCAGTGAAAGGGTGGAGGCAGGGTATCAGCCC. Residues: CASSERVEAGYQP. The entire CDR3 sequence reads CASSERVEAGYQPQHF.

Concerning this clone: The read terminates 3 residues before the CDR3 end, so the remaining end is supplied by the germline J gene. The rearrangement uses TRBV6-1 and TRBJ1-4, with a possible D match to TRBD1 (5 bases). Germline CDR1 is MNHNS and CDR2 is SASEGT. The CDR3 covers 14 residues. This CDR3 reads CASSETAGANVLFF. CDR3 bases read: TGTGCCAGCAGTGAAACAGCTGGGGCCAACGTA.